One sample yielded the 24 T cell receptor beta chains listed below, sequenced in a study of blood T cell repertoires in COVID-19. Produced via immunoSEQ multiplex PCR; TCRdb's table is partial and in-frame only. The repertoire holds tens of thousands of clones, with 82% as singletons. Sequences were obtained from peripheral blood. The receptors were sampled from an older man with active COVID-19.

This chain connects TRBV7-9 to TRBJ2-3; possible D gene TRBD1, 6 bases. Trimming removed 2 bases from V and 0 bases from J, with 6 bases in between. CDR1 SEHNR and CDR2 FQNEAQ come from the germline V gene (reference sequence). This CDR3 contains 14 residues. The CDR3 DNA is TGTGCCAGCAGCTTACAGGGGAGCACAGATACGCAGTATTTT. Its translation: CASSLQGSTDTQYF.

The chain carries TRBV5-1 and TRBJ1-5; tentatively, D is TRBD1 (6 bases). Trimming pared 3 bases from V and 4 bases from J, leaving 11 bases between. Germline V lookup: CDR1 SGHRS, CDR2 YFSETQ. The CDR3 contains 14 residues. The CDR3 is CASSWGHTNQPQHF. DNA of the CDR3: TGCGCCAGCAGCTGGGGACACACAAATCAGCCCCAGCATTTT. The variable domain in full, completed from reference TRBV5-1 and TRBJ1-5, reads KAGVTQTPRYLIKTRGQQVTLSCSPISGHRSVSWYQQTPGQGLQFLFEYFSETQRNKGNFPGRFSGRQFSNSRSEMNVSTLELGDSALYLCASSWGHTNQPQHFGDGTRLSIL.

V usage is TRBV11-1 and J usage is TRBJ2-3, with unresolved D. Looked up from germline, CDR1 is SGHAT and CDR2 is FQDESV (reference sequence). Trimming stripped 3 bases from V and 5 bases from J, with 3 bases between. The CDR3 is made up of 11 amino acids. The chain's CDR3 is CASSFIDTQYF. The CDR3 region has the DNA TGTGCCAGCAGCTTCATAGATACGCAGTATTTT. The full variable domain, in which reference TRBV11-1 and TRBJ2-3 provide the parts outside the CDR3, is EAEVAQSPRYKITEKSQAVAFWCDPISGHATLYWYRQILGQGPELLVQFQDESVVDDSQLPKDRFSAERLKGVDSTLKIQPAELGDSAMYLCASSFIDTQYFGPGTRLTVL.

CDR3 sequence reads: CASTPLSGYNTEAFF. Here the CDR3 DNA reads TGTGCCAGTACCCCACTGTCCGGTTATAACACTGAAGCTTTCTTT. The chain recombines TRBV19 with TRBJ1-1; D unresolved. Trimming shortened V by 7 bases and J by 2 bases, and 17 bases separated the two germline ends. The CDR3 extends over 15 amino acids. Germline V CDR1 and CDR2: LNHDA, SQIVND (reference sequence). Based on the CDR3 plus reference TRBV19 and TRBJ1-1, the full variable domain is DGGITQSPKYLFRKEGQNVTLSCEQNLNHDAMYWYRQDPGQGLRLIYYSQIVNDFQKGDIAEGYSVSREKKESFPLTVTSAQKNPTAFYLCASTPLSGYNTEAFFGQGTRLTVV.

This clone was counted once. The CDR3 sequence: CASSAILGGLGEQFF. The CDR3 DNA reads TGTGCCAGCAGCGCTATACTTGGGGGCCTAGGTGAGCAGTTCTTC. The chain carries TRBV7-2 and TRBJ2-1, with a possible D match to TRBD1 (6 bases). CDR1 is SGHTA, CDR2 FQGNSA, per germline. The CDR3 has 15 residues. Trimming took 5 bases from V and 9 from J, leaving 20 bases between them.

The chain recombines TRBV19 with TRBJ2-1, with TRBD1 as a possible D gene (6 bases). Germline CDR1 reads LNHDA; CDR2 reads SQIVND (reference sequence). V shed 7 bases and J shed 2 bases, with 15 bases lying between them. The CDR3 totals 15 residues. The CDR3: CASNVGRGTYNEQFF. The CDR3 bases are TGTGCCAGTAACGTCGGCAGGGGTACCTACAATGAGCAGTTCTTC.

The chain employs TRBV7-2 and TRBJ2-5; D gene unclear. Germline V gives CDR1 SGHTA, CDR2 FQGNSA. Trimming removed 2 bases from V and 10 bases from J, with 14 bases in between. The CDR3 contains 13 residues. The CDR3 sequence: CASSLSPESGQYF. CDR3 nucleotide sequence: TGTGCCAGCAGCTTATCCCCAGAATCGGGCCAGTACTTC. The entire variable domain, with the rest obtained from reference TRBV7-2 and TRBJ2-5, is as follows: GAGVSQSPSNKVTEKGKDVELRCDPISGHTALYWYRQSLGQGLEFLIYFQGNSAPDKSGLPSDRFSAERTGGSVSTLTIQRTQQEDSAVYLCASSLSPESGQYFGPGTRLLVL.

The chain employs TRBV7-9 and TRBJ2-5; D uncertain. Germline V gene lookup returns CDR1 SEHNR and CDR2 FQNEAQ (reference sequence). There are 14 residues in the CDR3. V shed 2 bases and J shed 2 bases, with 9 bases lying between them. The CDR3 protein is CASSLLVTQETQYF. CDR3 DNA sequence: TGTGCCAGCAGCTTATTAGTGACACAAGAGACCCAGTACTTC.

This clone was recorded a few times. The V call is TRBV6-6, the J call TRBJ2-5; the match to TRBD1 covers 8 bases. The V segment lost 5 bases and the J segment 7 bases; nucleotides outside the gene matches: 18. CDR3 length equals 17 residues. From germline, CDR1 is MNHNY and CDR2 SVGAGI (reference sequence). CDR3 bases: TGTGCCAGCAGTCCACGGGCGGGACAGGAGGGGAAAGGGACCCAGTACTTC. Translation: CASSPRAGQEGKGTQYF.

The table lists this clone with a few counts. The chain carries TRBV2 and TRBJ2-7, with D tentatively TRBD1 (6 bases). The CDR3 is 12 residues long. With 6 bases removed from V and 6 bases from J, the gap between germline ends came to 12 bases. Germline V gene lookup returns CDR1 SNHLY and CDR2 FYNNEI. This chain's CDR3 is CASSTSGVEQYF. As DNA, the CDR3 is TGTGCCAGCAGCACATCAGGGGTCGAGCAGTACTTC.

This CDR3 is CASSPAPGTAKYSPLHF. In DNA form, the CDR3 reads TGTGCCAGCAGCCCGGCCCCCGGGACAGCCAAATATTCACCCCTCCACTTT. The chain is built from TRBV27 and TRBJ1-6, with 7 bases matching TRBD1. Per the germline V gene, CDR1 is MNHEY and CDR2 is SMNVEV (reference sequence). The trim removed 6 bases at V and 8 bases at J, leaving 16 bases unmatched. The CDR3 spans 17 residues.

The chain has TRBV9 and TRBJ2-1; 9 nucleotides agree with TRBD2. Germline-derived CDR1 and CDR2 are SGDLS and YYNGEE. V shed 0 bases and J 8 bases; nucleotides not matched to a gene: 9. The CDR3 length is 16 residues. The CDR3 loop is CASSVGTSGPLHEQFF. Here the CDR3 DNA reads TGTGCCAGCAGCGTAGGTACTAGCGGGCCGCTGCATGAGCAGTTCTTC.

The rearrangement uses TRBV19 and TRBJ2-7, with 12 bases that match TRBD2. Trimming took 4 bases from V and 5 from J; bases not matched to a gene: 12. The V gene's germline CDR1 is LNHDA and CDR2 SQIVND (reference sequence). There are 17 residues in the CDR3. The CDR3 reads CASSTPRGLAGTDEQYF. The CDR3 DNA is TGTGCCAGTAGTACCCCCCGAGGACTAGCGGGAACCGACGAGCAGTACTTC.

This clone was counted ten times or more. V usage is TRBV14 and J usage is TRBJ1-5, with no clear D. Trimming stripped 4 bases from V and 4 bases from J, with 5 bases between. CDR3 length equals 12 residues. Germline CDR1 reads SGHDN; CDR2 reads FVKESK. CDR3 sequence: CASSLPNQPQHF. As DNA, the CDR3 is TGTGCCAGCAGCCTTCCGAATCAGCCCCAGCATTTT.

The gene calls are TRBV19 and TRBJ2-3; 7 positions agree with TRBD1. The CDR3 totals 13 residues. Germline V gene sequence: CDR1 LNHDA, CDR2 SQIVND (reference sequence). The junction had 0 bases not matched to a gene; V was cut back by 3 bases and J by 3 bases. The CDR3 here is CASSMGQTDTQYF. CDR3 sequence (DNA): TGTGCCAGTAGTATGGGACAGACAGATACGCAGTATTTT.

This sequence joins TRBV11-3 and TRBJ1-5; D uncertain. Germline loops: CDR1 SGHNT, CDR2 YENEEA. The ends were cut back, 5 bases at V and 0 bases at J, with 11 bases in the middle. CDR3 length: 15 residues. The CDR3 protein is CASSRVRDSNQPQHF. DNA of the CDR3: TGTGCCAGCAGCCGGGTACGGGATAGCAATCAGCCCCAGCATTTT. Based on the CDR3 plus reference TRBV11-3 and TRBJ1-5, the full variable domain is EAGVVQSPRYKIIEKKQPVAFWCNPISGHNTLYWYLQNLGQGPELLIRYENEEAVDDSQLPKDRFSAERLKGVDSTLKIQPAELGDSAVYLCASSRVRDSNQPQHFGDGTRLSIL.

The chain couples TRBV6-5 to TRBJ2-7; TRBD1 matches at 7 bases. Germline values: CDR1 MNHEY, CDR2 SVGAGI. J was trimmed by 3 bases and V by 9 bases; bases with no gene match: 8. CDR3 size: 13 residues. CDR3: CASSFGTVYEQYF. The CDR3 nucleotides are TGTGCCAGTAGCTTTGGGACAGTCTACGAGCAGTACTTC.

The V and J genes are TRBV5-1 and TRBJ1-1; D gene uncertain. CDR1 SGHRS and CDR2 YFSETQ come from the germline V gene. This CDR3 has 15 residues. With 0 bases removed from V and 4 bases from J, the gap between germline ends came to 13 bases. In DNA form, the CDR3 reads TGCGCCAGCAGCTTGGATCCAGGCGGAGGCACTGAAGCTTTCTTT. Translated, it gives CASSLDPGGGTEAFF.

V is TRBV3-1 (or the pseudogene TRBV3-2) and J is TRBJ2-7, with D unclear. This CDR3 region has 13 residues. Germline assignment: CDR1 LGHDT and CDR2 YNNKEL (reference sequence). Trimming stripped 1 base from V and 11 bases from J, with 15 bases between. The CDR3 region has the DNA TGTGCCAGCAGCCAAGGTGAGGATCGGAGCAAGTACTTC. It codes for CASSQGEDRSKYF.

The V call is TRBV5-6, the J call TRBJ2-3; D remains ambiguous. V dropped 2 bases and J dropped 11 bases, with 9 bases sitting between them. The CDR3 has 11 residues. Germline V CDR1 and CDR2: SGHDT, YYEEEE. The CDR3 DNA reads as TGTGCCAGCAGCTTCGGTATCGGGCAGTATTTT. It codes for CASSFGIGQYF.

This chain joins TRBV9 and TRBJ2-3, with 10 bases matching TRBD1. Germline assignment: CDR1 SGDLS and CDR2 YYNGEE. The length of the CDR3 is 15 residues. Trimming removed 4 bases from V and 3 bases from J; junction bases left unmatched: 5. The CDR3 DNA is TGTGCCAGCAGCTTTGGGACAGGGGCTACAGATACGCAGTATTTT. Translated, it gives CASSFGTGATDTQYF.

The chain carries TRBV9 and TRBJ2-5; TRBD1 matches 11 bases. Losses at the gene ends were 0 bases for V and 2 bases for J; bases not matched to a gene: 3. The germline V gene encodes CDR1 SGDLS and CDR2 YYNGEE. The CDR3 spans 16 residues. CDR3 protein: CASSVGTGGRQETQYF. DNA for the CDR3: TGTGCCAGCAGCGTAGGGACAGGGGGCCGGCAAGAGACCCAGTACTTC.

The chain links TRBV4-3 to TRBJ2-3, with 11 positions matching TRBD2. J lost 2 bases, V lost 4 bases, and 5 bases had no gene match. The CDR3 is 16 amino acids. CDR1 and CDR2 from the germline V gene are LGHNA and YSLEER. The CDR3 here is CASSPRLAGYTDTQYF. The CDR3 DNA sequence: TGCGCCAGCAGCCCAAGACTAGCGGGGTACACAGATACGCAGTATTTT.

The sample holds a few counts of this clone. The rearrangement joins TRBV11-2 to TRBJ2-3; D is perhaps TRBD1 (6 bases). The V gene's germline CDR1 is SGHAT and CDR2 FQNNGV. The length of the CDR3 is 13 residues. V was trimmed by 2 bases and J by 4 bases, leaving 7 bases between them. The CDR3 region is CASSLQGPDTQYF. For the CDR3, the DNA is TGTGCCAGCAGCTTACAGGGGCCAGATACGCAGTATTTT.